One TCR beta chain is described in this entry. What it recognizes is unknown. The source of the sample is a study of OX40 agonist ivuxolimab in advanced cancers. Sampled blood was obtained at baseline, cycle 4 day 1, and cycle 7 day 1. TCRdb's copy holds only in-frame clones and misses some; the assay was immunoSEQ multiplex PCR. The sample lists tens of thousands of clones, 94% occurring once. Study-wide points: The study did not work out the antigen specificity of the expanded peripheral T cells. There were, on average, more expanded clones in CD8+ T cells than in CD4+. Clones of CD4+ and CD8+ blood T cells grew by week 6 at doses of 0.1 to 3.0 mg/kg.

Trimming left V 1 base short and J 2 bases short, with 12 bases between. The CDR3 totals 15 residues. Germline CDR1 reads SGHAT; CDR2 reads FQNNGV. The source was CD4+ or CD8+ T cells sorted from blood, collected in a trial of the OX40 agonist ivuxolimab. This receptor was taken from an adult with an advanced solid tumor such as melanoma, head and neck, liver or kidney cancer. The rearrangement uses TRBV11-2 and TRBJ2-7, with a tentative D call TRBD2 (6 bases). In DNA form, the CDR3 reads TGTGCCAGCAGCTTAGTTGATAGCGGAACCTACGAGCAGTACTTC. This gives the protein CASSLVDSGTYEQYF.